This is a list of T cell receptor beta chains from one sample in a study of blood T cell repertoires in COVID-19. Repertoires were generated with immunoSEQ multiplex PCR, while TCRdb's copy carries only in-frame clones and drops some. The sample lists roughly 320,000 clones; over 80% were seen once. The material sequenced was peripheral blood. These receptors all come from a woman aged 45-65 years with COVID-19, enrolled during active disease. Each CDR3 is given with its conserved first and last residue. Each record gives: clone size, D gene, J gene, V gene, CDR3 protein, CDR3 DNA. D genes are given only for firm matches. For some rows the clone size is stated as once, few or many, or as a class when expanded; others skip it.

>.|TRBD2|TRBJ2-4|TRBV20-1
CSASSGRVAKNIQYF
TGCAGTGCCAGTAGCGGGAGGGTGGCCAAAAACATTCAGTACTTC
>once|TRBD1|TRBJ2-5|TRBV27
CASSLSPRTTGSQETQYF
TGTGCCAGCAGTTTATCTCCCCGAACGACAGGGAGCCAAGAGACCCAGTACTTC
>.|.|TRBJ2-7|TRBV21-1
CASRSTGGRYEQYF
TGTGCTAGCAGATCTACAGGGGGCAGGTACGAGCAGTACTTC
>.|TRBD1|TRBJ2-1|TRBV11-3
CASSFDRGPYNEQFF
TGTGCCAGCAGCTTTGACAGGGGTCCCTACAATGAGCAGTTCTTC
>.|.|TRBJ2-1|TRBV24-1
CATSDYGRRGSYNEQFF
TGTGCCACCAGTGATTATGGTAGGAGGGGCTCCTACAATGAGCAGTTCTTC
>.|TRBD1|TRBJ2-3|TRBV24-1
CATSDFVQGVSTDTQYF
TGTGCCACCAGTGATTTTGTCCAGGGGGTGAGCACAGATACGCAGTATTTT
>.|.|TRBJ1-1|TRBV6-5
CASSYSRGGLFF
TGTGCCAGCAGTTACTCGAGGGGAGGTCTCTTCTTT
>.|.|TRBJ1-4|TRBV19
CASSKEARREKLFF
TGTGCCAGTAGTAAAGAGGCCCGGAGGGAAAAACTGTTTTTT
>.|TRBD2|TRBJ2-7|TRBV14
CASSQSRTSGRADEQYF
TGTGCCAGCAGCCAGAGTCGGACTAGCGGGAGGGCCGACGAGCAGTACTTC
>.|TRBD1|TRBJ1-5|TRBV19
CASSIRDSYQPQHF
TGTGCCAGTAGTATAAGGGACAGCTATCAGCCCCAGCATTTT
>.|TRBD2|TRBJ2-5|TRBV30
CAWSVGLADPKTQYF
TGTGCCTGGAGTGTAGGACTAGCGGACCCAAAGACCCAGTACTTC
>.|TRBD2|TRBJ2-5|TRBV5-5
CASSLVLGTSGRGGETQYF
TGTGCCAGCAGCTTGGTTCTGGGGACTAGCGGGAGGGGAGGAGAGACCCAGTACTTC
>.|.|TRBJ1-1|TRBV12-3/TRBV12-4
CASTLTVNTEAFF
TGTGCCAGCACCCTGACAGTGAACACTGAAGCTTTCTTT
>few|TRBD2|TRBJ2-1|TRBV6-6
CASSFSGTIDEQFF
TGTGCCAGCAGTTTCTCCGGGACTATCGATGAGCAGTTCTTC
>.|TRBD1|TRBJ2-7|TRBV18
CASSPPGQGAGEQYF
TGTGCCAGCTCACCACCGGGACAGGGAGCGGGTGAGCAGTACTTC
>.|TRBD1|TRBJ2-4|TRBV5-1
CASSLTTGTGGNIQYF
TGCGCCAGCAGCTTGACGACCGGGACAGGGGGCAACATTCAGTACTTC
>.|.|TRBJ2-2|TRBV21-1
CASSNSVIVAGELFF
TGTGCCAGCAGCAATTCGGTTATTGTGGCCGGGGAGCTGTTTTTT
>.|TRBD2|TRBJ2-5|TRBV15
CATSRGEGGLEETQYF
TGTGCCACCAGCAGAGGCGAGGGAGGGCTTGAGGAGACCCAGTACTTC
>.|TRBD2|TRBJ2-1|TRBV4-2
CASSQEVAGGQVSRYEQFF
TGTGCCAGCAGCCAAGAAGTGGCGGGAGGGCAAGTTAGCCGCTATGAGCAGTTCTTC
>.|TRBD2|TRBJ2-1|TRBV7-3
CASSLGLTSGTRDNEQFF
TGTGCCAGCAGCCTAGGCTTGACTAGCGGGACGAGGGACAATGAGCAGTTCTTC
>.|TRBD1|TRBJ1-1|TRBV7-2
CASSLVDRGLNTEAFF
TGTGCCAGCAGCTTAGTGGACAGGGGTCTGAACACTGAAGCTTTCTTT
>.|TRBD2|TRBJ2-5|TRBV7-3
CASSPGTSGYQETQYF
TGTGCCAGCAGCCCTGGGACTAGCGGGTACCAAGAGACCCAGTACTTC
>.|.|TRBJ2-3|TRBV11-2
CASSLVLTATDTQYF
TGTGCCAGCAGCTTAGTCTTGACAGCCACAGATACGCAGTATTTT
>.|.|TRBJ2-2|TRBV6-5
CASSRGTGELFF
TGTGCCAGCAGTCGGGGTACCGGGGAGCTGTTTTTT